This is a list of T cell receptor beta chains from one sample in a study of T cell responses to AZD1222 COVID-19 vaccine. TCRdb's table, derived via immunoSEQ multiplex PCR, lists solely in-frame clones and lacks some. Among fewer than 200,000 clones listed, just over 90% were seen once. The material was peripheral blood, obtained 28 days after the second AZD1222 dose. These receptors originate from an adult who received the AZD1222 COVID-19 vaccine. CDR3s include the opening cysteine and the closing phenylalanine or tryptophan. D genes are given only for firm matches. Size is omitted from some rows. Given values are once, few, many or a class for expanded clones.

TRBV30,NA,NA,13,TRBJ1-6,CAWTGSRGSPLHF,TGTGCCTGGACCGGGTCTAGGGGTTCACCCCTCCACTTT
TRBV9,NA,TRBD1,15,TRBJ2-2,CASSRAGTGGGELFF,TGTGCCAGCAGCCGGGCCGGGACAGGGGGCGGGGAGCTGTTTTTT
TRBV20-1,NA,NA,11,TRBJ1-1,CSAQRNTEAFF,TGCAGTGCCCAGAGGAACACTGAAGCTTTCTTT
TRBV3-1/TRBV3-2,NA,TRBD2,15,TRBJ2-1,CASSPLASSYNEQFF,TGTGCCAGCAGCCCACTAGCGTCCTCCTACAATGAGCAGTTCTTC
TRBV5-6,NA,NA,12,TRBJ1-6,CASSLIASPLHF,TGTGCCAGCAGCTTGATTGCATCACCCCTCCACTTT
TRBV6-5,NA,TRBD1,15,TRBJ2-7,CASSPIGQGGSEQYF,TGTGCCAGCAGTCCAATCGGACAGGGGGGATCCGAGCAGTACTTC
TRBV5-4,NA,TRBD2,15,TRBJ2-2,CASSYSGSRGGELFF,TGTGCCAGCAGCTATAGCGGGAGTAGAGGCGGGGAGCTGTTTTTT
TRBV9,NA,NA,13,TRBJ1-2,CASSVGTNYGYTF,TGTGCCAGCAGCGTAGGTACTAACTATGGCTACACCTTC
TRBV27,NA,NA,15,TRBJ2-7,CASSLRGASSYEQYF,TGTGCCAGCAGTTTACGGGGGGCGTCCTCCTACGAGCAGTACTTC
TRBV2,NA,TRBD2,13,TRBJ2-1,CASSEVGEGEQFF,TGTGCCAGCAGTGAAGTGGGGGAGGGTGAGCAGTTCTTC
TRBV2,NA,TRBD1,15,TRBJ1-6,CASSTRTGVGSPLHF,TGTGCCAGCAGTACCCGGACAGGGGTTGGCTCACCCCTCCACTTT
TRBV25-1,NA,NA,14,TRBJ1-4,CASRTGAALGKLFF,TGTGCCAGCAGAACGGGGGCGGCTCTCGGAAAACTGTTTTTT
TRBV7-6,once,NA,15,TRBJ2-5,CASSLYGPFQETQYF,TGTGCCAGCAGCTTGTACGGGCCCTTTCAAGAGACCCAGTACTTC
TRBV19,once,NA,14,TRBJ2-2,CASSIGGATGELFF,TGTGCCAGTAGTATCGGAGGCGCCACCGGGGAGCTGTTTTTT
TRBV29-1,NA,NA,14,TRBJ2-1,CSVRPRGSYNEQFF,TGCAGCGTTAGACCCCGCGGTTCGTACAATGAGCAGTTCTTC
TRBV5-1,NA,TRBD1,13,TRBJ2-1,CASWTGSGNEQFF,TGCGCCAGCTGGACAGGGTCTGGCAATGAGCAGTTCTTC
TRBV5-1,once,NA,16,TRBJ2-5,CASSLAGFRSQETQYF,TGCGCCAGCAGCTTGGCTGGTTTTCGGTCTCAAGAGACCCAGTACTTC
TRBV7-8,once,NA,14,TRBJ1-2,CASSLRGRVYGYTF,TGTGCCAGCAGCTTACGCGGGAGGGTTTATGGCTACACCTTC
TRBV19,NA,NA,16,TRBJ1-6,CASSLGGSSYNSPLHF,TGTGCCAGTAGTTTGGGCGGGAGCTCCTATAATTCACCCCTCCACTTT
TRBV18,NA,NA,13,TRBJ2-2,CASSPINTGELFF,TGTGCCAGCTCACCCATAAACACCGGGGAGCTGTTTTTT
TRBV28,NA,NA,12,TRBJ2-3,CASSRHKDTQYF,TGTGCCAGCAGCCGCCACAAGGATACGCAGTATTTT
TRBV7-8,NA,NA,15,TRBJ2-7,CASSHRGSLSYEQYF,TGTGCCAGCAGCCACCGGGGTTCACTTTCCTACGAGCAGTACTTC
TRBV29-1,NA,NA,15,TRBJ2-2,CSGLEGGAGTGELFF,TGCAGCGGGCTCGAGGGGGGAGCGGGCACCGGGGAGCTGTTTTTT
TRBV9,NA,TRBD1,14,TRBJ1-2,CASRPQGQVYGYTF,TGTGCCAGCAGGCCACAGGGGCAAGTCTATGGCTACACCTTC
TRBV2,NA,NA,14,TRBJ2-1,CASSEGGRVPEQFF,TGTGCCAGCAGTGAAGGGGGTAGAGTTCCTGAGCAGTTCTTC
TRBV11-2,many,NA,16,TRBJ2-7,CASSLEGAASSYEQYF,TGTGCCAGCAGCTTAGAGGGGGCGGCAAGCTCCTACGAGCAGTACTTC
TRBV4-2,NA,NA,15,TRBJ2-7,CASSPGGPGSYEQYF,TGTGCCAGCAGCCCCGGGGGCCCCGGATCCTACGAGCAGTACTTC
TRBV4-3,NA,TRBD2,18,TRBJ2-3,CASSQDRLAGGLTDTQYF,TGCGCCAGCAGCCAAGATCGTCTAGCGGGGGGTTTGACAGATACGCAGTATTTT
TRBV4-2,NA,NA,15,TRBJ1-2,CASSQDIGGNYGYTF,TGTGCCAGCAGCCAAGATATAGGGGGAAACTATGGCTACACCTTC
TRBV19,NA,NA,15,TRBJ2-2,CASGGRALNTGELFF,TGTGCCAGTGGCGGACGTGCGCTGAACACCGGGGAGCTGTTTTTT
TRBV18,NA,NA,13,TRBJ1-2,CASSPEGPYGYTF,TGTGCCAGCTCACCAGAGGGCCCCTATGGCTACACCTTC
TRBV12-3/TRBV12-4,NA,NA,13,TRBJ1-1,CASSRDARTEAFF,TGTGCCAGCAGCCGAGATGCTCGGACTGAGGCTTTCTTT
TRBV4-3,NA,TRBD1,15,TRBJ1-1,CASSSDRGRGTEAFF,TGCGCCAGCAGCTCCGACAGGGGCAGGGGCACTGAAGCTTTCTTT
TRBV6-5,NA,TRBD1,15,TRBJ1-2,CASSIQGGAGYGYTF,TGTGCCAGTTCGATTCAAGGGGGCGCGGGCTATGGCTACACCTTC
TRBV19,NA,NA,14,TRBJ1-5,CASRERYSNQPQHF,TGTGCCAGTAGGGAAAGATATAGCAATCAGCCCCAGCATTTT
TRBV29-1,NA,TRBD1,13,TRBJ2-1,CSVGQGSYNEQFF,TGCAGCGTTGGACAGGGTTCATACAATGAGCAGTTCTTC
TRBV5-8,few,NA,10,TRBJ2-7,CASSRYEQYF,TGTGCCAGCAGCCGCTACGAGCAGTACTTC
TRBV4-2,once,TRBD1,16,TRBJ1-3,CASSQEAGGKGNTIYF,TGTGCCAGCAGCCAAGAGGCAGGGGGCAAGGGAAACACCATATATTTT